This T cell receptor beta chain was documented in a study of cytomegalovirus exposure and HLA in healthy donors. Study overall: Findings of an earlier analysis included 90 million to 120 million unique TCR beta sequences from roughly 200 million T cells.

Note on this clone: As yet, its antigen is unknown.

The PCR used 60 Vbeta and 13 Jbeta primers. Sequencing used immunoSEQ multiplex PCR; TCRdb keeps in-frame clones, though not all of them. The repertoire consists of 110,000 to 150,000 clones, with approximately 81% occurring once and the leading ten covering more than 4%. Study outcomes and limitations: A list of 164 TCR beta chains associated with cytomegalovirus was given. The productive fraction for most TCR beta V segments was about 87% or about 30% in an earlier analysis.

The CDR3 has 16 residues. Germline V gene sequence: CDR1 MDHEN, CDR2 SYDVKM. Deletions cut 3 bases from V and 0 bases from J, with 9 bases between. The chain employs TRBV28 and TRBJ2-6; maybe TRBD2 (6 bases). Material: PBMCs. The sequence came from a woman in her thirties or forties in good health and CMV-seropositive. The CDR3 spells CASSLGGSSGANVLTF. Written as DNA, the CDR3 is TGTGCCAGCAGTTTGGGGGGAAGCTCTGGGGCCAACGTCCTGACTTTC.